This T cell receptor (beta chain) was captured in a study of response to subunit inactivated influenza vaccine. TCRdb re-analysed the RT-PCR reads in MiXCR, keeping a single row per CDR3 protein. Of more than 500,000 distinct CDR3 sequences listed, about 11% were seen once; the top ten hold about 11%. This clonotype was observed many times. Germline lookup yields CDR1 SGHTA and CDR2 FQGNSA. V was clipped by 2 bases and J by 5 bases; unmatched bases: 9. The CDR3 is 15 residues long. In addition, the sample was reused for a study of T cells expressing NK-cell markers. That publication notes: Synthesis of TCR beta cDNA relied on 5'RACE template switching carrying UMIs. An anti-gamma-delta TCR antibody restricted sorting to alpha-beta TCR T cells in several experiments.

The sample in question was PBMCs from blood, obtained on the day of vaccination. This clonotype originated in a man over 45 who received an inactivated influenza vaccine. V gene TRBV7-2 combines with J gene TRBJ2-7; 7 nucleotides match TRBD1. The CDR3 is CASSLKTGNLHEQYF. The CDR3 region has the DNA TGTGCCAGCAGCTTAAAGACAGGGAATCTCCACGAGCAGTACTTC.